The source of this T cell receptor beta chain is a study of blood T cell repertoires in COVID-19. About the study: Samples of COVID-19 (acute and convalescent) were obtained from the United States, Italy and Spain. Sample material is recorded as cDNA or gDNA derived from T cells, B-cell-depleted T cells, or PBMCs.

As originally analysed: Researchers report that nucleated cell counts were estimated from reference gene primer amplification. Only in-frame clones appear in the TCRdb table, and some are missing; sequencing was by immunoSEQ multiplex PCR. D and trimming come from the DNA, and the V and J calls and clone size come from that table. The sample yields roughly 100,000 clones, over 70% seen once. The sample comprised peripheral blood. The TCR comes from a human donor with acute or convalescent COVID-19. The donor label of this sample is uncertain.

CDR3 residues: CASSQGLVMEEYGYTF. The DNA of the CDR3 is TGCGCCAGCAGCCAAGGCCTTGTGATGGAGGAGTATGGCTACACCTTC. The V and J genes are TRBV4-1 and TRBJ1-2; D ambiguous. Germline CDR1 is MGHRA and CDR2 is YSYEKL. The CDR3 has 16 amino acids. V lost 1 base and J 5 bases, leaving 17 bases between the germline ends.